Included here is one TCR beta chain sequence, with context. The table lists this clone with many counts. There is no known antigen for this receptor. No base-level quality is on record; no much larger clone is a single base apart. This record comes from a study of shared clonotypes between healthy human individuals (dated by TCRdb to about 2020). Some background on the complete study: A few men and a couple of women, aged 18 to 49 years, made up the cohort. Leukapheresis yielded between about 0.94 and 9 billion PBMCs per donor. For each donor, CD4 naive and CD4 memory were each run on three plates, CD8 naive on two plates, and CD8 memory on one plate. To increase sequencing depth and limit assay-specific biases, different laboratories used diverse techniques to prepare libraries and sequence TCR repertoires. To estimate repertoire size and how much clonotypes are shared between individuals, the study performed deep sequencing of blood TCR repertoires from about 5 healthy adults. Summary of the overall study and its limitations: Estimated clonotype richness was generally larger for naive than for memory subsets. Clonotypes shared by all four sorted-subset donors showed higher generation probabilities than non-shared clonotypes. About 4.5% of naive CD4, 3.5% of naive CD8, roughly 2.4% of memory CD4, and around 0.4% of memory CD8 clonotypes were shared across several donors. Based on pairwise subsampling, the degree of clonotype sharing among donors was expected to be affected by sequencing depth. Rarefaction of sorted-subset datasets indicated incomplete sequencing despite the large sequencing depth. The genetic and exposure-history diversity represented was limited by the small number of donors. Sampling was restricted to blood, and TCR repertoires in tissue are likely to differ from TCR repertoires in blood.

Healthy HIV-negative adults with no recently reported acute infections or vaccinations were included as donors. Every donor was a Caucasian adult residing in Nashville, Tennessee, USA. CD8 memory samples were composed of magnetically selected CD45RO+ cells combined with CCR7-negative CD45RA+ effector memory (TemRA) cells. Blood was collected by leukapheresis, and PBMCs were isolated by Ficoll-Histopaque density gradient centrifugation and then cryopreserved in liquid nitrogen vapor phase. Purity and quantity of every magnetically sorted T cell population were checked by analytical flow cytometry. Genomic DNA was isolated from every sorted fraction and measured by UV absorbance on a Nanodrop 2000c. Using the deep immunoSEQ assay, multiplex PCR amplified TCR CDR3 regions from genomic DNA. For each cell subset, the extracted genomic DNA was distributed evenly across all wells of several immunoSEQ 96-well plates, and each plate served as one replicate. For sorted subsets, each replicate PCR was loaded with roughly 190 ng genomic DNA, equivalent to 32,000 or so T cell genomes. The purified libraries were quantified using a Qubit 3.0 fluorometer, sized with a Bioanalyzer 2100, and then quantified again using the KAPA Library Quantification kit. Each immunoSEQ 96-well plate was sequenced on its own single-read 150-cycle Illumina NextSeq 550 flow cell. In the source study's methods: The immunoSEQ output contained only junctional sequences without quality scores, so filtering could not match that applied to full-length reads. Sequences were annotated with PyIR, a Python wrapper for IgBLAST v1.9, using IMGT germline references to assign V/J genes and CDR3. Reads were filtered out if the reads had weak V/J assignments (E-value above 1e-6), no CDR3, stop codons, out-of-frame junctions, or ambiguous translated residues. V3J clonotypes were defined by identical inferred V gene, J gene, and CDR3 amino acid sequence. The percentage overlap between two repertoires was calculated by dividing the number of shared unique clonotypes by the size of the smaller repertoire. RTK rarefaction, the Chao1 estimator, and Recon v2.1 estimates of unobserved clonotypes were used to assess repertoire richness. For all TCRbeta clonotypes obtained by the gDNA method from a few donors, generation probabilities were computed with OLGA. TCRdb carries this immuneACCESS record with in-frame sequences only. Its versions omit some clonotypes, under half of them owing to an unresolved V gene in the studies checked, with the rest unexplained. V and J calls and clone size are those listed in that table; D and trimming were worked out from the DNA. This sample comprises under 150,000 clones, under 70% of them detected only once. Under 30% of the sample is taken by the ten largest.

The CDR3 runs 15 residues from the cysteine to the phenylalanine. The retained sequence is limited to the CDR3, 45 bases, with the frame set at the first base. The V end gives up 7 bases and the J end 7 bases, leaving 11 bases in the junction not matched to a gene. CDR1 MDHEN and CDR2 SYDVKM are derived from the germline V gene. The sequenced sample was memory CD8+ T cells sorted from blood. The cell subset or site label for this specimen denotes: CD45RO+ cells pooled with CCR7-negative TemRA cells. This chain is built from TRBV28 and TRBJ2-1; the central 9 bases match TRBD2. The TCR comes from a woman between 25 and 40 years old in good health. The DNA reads TGTGCCAGCAAGGTATTAGCGGGAGTCGCGAATGAGCAGTTCTTC. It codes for CASKVLAGVANEQFF.